The 15 T cell receptor beta chains listed next were all sequenced from one sample in a study of cytomegalovirus exposure and HLA in healthy donors. It was with 60 Vbeta and 13 Jbeta primers that the PCR ran. The assay was immunoSEQ multiplex PCR, and TCRdb's table has in-frame clones only and misses some. In the table there are more than 65,000 clones, more than 75% of which are singletons. Sample: PBMCs. The receptors derive from a man aged 18 to 29 in good health and CMV-seronegative.

The V call is TRBV7-2, the J call TRBJ1-2, with no clear D. The CDR3 runs 15 residues. Trimming took 2 bases from V and 8 from J, leaving 18 bases between them. The germline V gene encodes CDR1 SGHTA and CDR2 FQGNSA. The CDR3 nucleotides read TGTGCCAGCAGCTTAAGCGGTCGGTCCGGGCAGGGCTACACCTTC. Protein product: CASSLSGRSGQGYTF.

The gene calls are TRBV19 and TRBJ2-2, with 12 bases that match TRBD2. V dropped 4 bases and J dropped 4; count of bases not matched to a gene: 10. CDR1 and CDR2 from the germline V gene are LNHDA and SQIVND (reference sequence). The CDR3 is made up of 18 amino acids. The CDR3 region has the DNA TGTGCCAGTAGTAGGCCTAGCGGGGGGGCCGGTTTCACCGGGGAGCTGTTTTTT. Translation gives CASSRPSGGAGFTGELFF.

The chain couples TRBV29-1 to TRBJ2-7; D is undetermined. Trimming shortened V by 7 bases and J by 0 bases, and 16 bases separated the two germline ends. There are 14 residues in the CDR3. Looked up from germline, CDR1 is SQVTM and CDR2 is ANQGSEA. The CDR3 DNA sequence: TGCAGCGGCCGCTTCGGCGGTAGCTCCTACGAGCAGTACTTC. Its protein is CSGRFGGSSYEQYF.

The chain has TRBV19 and TRBJ1-5; TRBD1 agrees at 7 bases. The CDR3 totals 16 residues. V lost 6 bases, J lost 2 bases, and 10 bases stayed unmatched. Germline assignment: CDR1 LNHDA and CDR2 SQIVND (reference sequence). For the CDR3, the DNA is TGTGCCAGTAGGTTCCTACAGGGGAATGGCAATCAGCCCCAGCATTTT. Translated: CASRFLQGNGNQPQHF.

The chain recombines TRBV29-1 with TRBJ1-4; no clear D gene. CDR1 is SQVTM, CDR2 ANQGSEA, per germline. The V end lost 5 bases, the J end lost 7 bases, and 20 bases lay between the germline ends. This CDR3 comprises 15 residues. The CDR3 nucleotides read TGCAGCGTTAGAGACTTGAGCGATGGGAGTGAAAAACTGTTTTTT. Protein product: CSVRDLSDGSEKLFF.

This clone was detected a few times. V is TRBV9 and J is TRBJ2-1, with 11 bases aligning to TRBD2. V shed 0 bases and J 5 bases; nucleotides not matched to a gene: 7. Germline V gene sequence: CDR1 SGDLS, CDR2 YYNGEE. This CDR3 contains 17 residues. The CDR3 is CASSVGASGRTNNEQFF. CDR3 bases: TGTGCCAGCAGCGTAGGGGCTAGCGGGAGGACAAACAATGAGCAGTTCTTC.

This clone was picked up one time. The chain couples TRBV5-1 to TRBJ2-7, with 8 bases that match TRBD1. CDR1 and CDR2 (germline): SGHRS, YFSETQ. V shed 4 bases, J shed 6 bases, and the junction held 9 bases outside the gene matches. This CDR3 is 14 amino acids long. In nucleotides, the CDR3 is TGCGCCAGCAGCCCGGGACAGGTCCCTGGCGAGCAGTACTTC. It translates to CASSPGQVPGEQYF. Variable domain in full (rest from reference TRBV5-1 and TRBJ2-7): KAGVTQTPRYLIKTRGQQVTLSCSPISGHRSVSWYQQTPGQGLQFLFEYFSETQRNKGNFPGRFSGRQFSNSRSEMNVSTLELGDSALYLCASSPGQVPGEQYFGPGTRLTVT.

The chain is built from TRBV28 and TRBJ2-5, with D hard to call. Germline CDR1 is MDHEN and CDR2 is SYDVKM. The CDR3 covers 11 residues. V was shortened by 3 bases and J by 4 bases, with 3 bases between the two germline ends. The CDR3 DNA is TGTGCCAGCAGTTTCCGAGAGACCCAGTACTTC. Translating it yields CASSFRETQYF.

The V gene is TRBV6-1, the J gene TRBJ1-5, with D tentatively TRBD1 (5 bases). This CDR3 region has 14 residues. Germline V gene sequence: CDR1 MNHNS, CDR2 SASEGT. V was trimmed by 5 bases and J by 3 bases, leaving 11 bases between them. CDR3: CASSWSGSNQPQHF. For the CDR3, the DNA is TGTGCCAGCAGTTGGTCAGGGTCCAATCAGCCCCAGCATTTT.

The chain's CDR3 is CASSSGLAGGYEQFF. The CDR3 region has the DNA TGTGCCAGCAGTTCCGGACTAGCGGGAGGGTATGAGCAGTTCTTC. The V call is TRBV28, the J call TRBJ2-1; TRBD2 aligns across 15 bases. From germline, CDR1 is MDHEN and CDR2 SYDVKM. Trimming cost V 4 bases and J 8 bases; bases outside gene matches: 3. The CDR3 runs to 15 residues. The full variable domain, its missing parts supplied by reference TRBV28 and TRBJ2-1, is DVKVTQSSRYLVKRTGEKVFLECVQDMDHENMFWYRQDPGLGLRLIYFSYDVKMKEKGDIPEGYSVSREKKERFSLILESASTNQTSMYLCASSSGLAGGYEQFFGPGTRLTVL.

This clone is a singleton in its sample. The CDR3 DNA follows: TGTGCCAGCAGCCCTTACAGGGGGCAGTACGAGCAGTACTTC. Amino acid sequence: CASSPYRGQYEQYF. The chain joins TRBV7-2 to TRBJ2-7; 9 bases map to TRBD1. CDR3 length equals 14 residues. Germline values: CDR1 SGHTA, CDR2 FQGNSA. V trimming: 5 bases; J trimming: 4 bases; junction bases outside the gene matches: 6. The full variable domain, completed using reference TRBV7-2 and TRBJ2-7, is GAGVSQSPSNKVTEKGKDVELRCDPISGHTALYWYRQSLGQGLEFLIYFQGNSAPDKSGLPSDRFSAERTGGSVSTLTIQRTQQEDSAVYLCASSPYRGQYEQYFGPGTRLTVT.

The rearrangement links TRBV4-2 to TRBJ1-4, with D tentatively TRBD1 (6 bases). Looked up from germline, CDR1 is LGHNA and CDR2 is YNFKEQ. V was cut by 1 base and J by 0 bases, with 12 bases left in between. This CDR3 comprises 17 residues. Written as DNA, the CDR3 is TGTGCCAGCAGCCAAGCGCAGGGGAGTGCAACTAATGAAAAACTGTTTTTT. Residues: CASSQAQGSATNEKLFF.

CDR3 sequence: CASSSLADHYNEQFF. The DNA for the CDR3 is TGTGCCAGCAGTTCACTAGCGGACCACTACAATGAGCAGTTCTTC. The rearrangement links TRBV28 to TRBJ2-1, with 8 nucleotides matching TRBD2. V was clipped by 4 bases and J by 3 bases; unmatched bases: 5. Per the germline V gene, CDR1 is MDHEN and CDR2 is SYDVKM. CDR3 size: 15 residues.

The V and J genes are TRBV29-1 and TRBJ2-1; the match to TRBD1 covers 9 bases. From germline, CDR1 is SQVTM and CDR2 ANQGSEA. The CDR3 is made up of 13 amino acids. The ends lost 8 bases at V and 8 bases at J; junction bases unmatched: 10. CDR3 in amino acids: CSLYRGQVDEQFF. In DNA form, the CDR3 reads TGCAGCCTTTACAGGGGGCAGGTCGATGAGCAGTTCTTC.

The chain joins TRBV7-2 to TRBJ2-1; TRBD2 aligns across 8 bases. J gave up 6 bases and V 1 base, and 8 bases lay outside the gene matches. The CDR3 loop spans 16 amino acids. Germline V lookup: CDR1 SGHTA, CDR2 FQGNSA. The CDR3 region is CASSLVGTSYGNEQFF. CDR3 sequence (DNA): TGTGCCAGCAGCTTAGTGGGGACTAGTTACGGCAATGAGCAGTTCTTC.